Listed here are 3 T cell receptor beta chains from one sample, sequenced in a study of blood T cells in healthy people across ages. A second PCR, run for about 6 to 11 cycles, used a sample-barcoded 5' primer plus a J-beta primer mix. TCRdb recomputed calls from the 5' RACE reads with MiXCR, one row per CDR3 protein. Altogether over 1,500,000 distinct CDR3 sequences are present, 39% being singletons, with the ten largest covering about 23%. Sequenced material: blood. These receptors all stem from a human donor in good health.

This clonotype is a singleton in its sample. The CDR3 loop reads CASSFTTSGSGKETQYF. DNA of the CDR3: TGCGCCAGCAGCTTTACTACTAGCGGGTCAGGAAAAGAGACCCAGTACTTC. This chain connects TRBV5-1 to TRBJ2-5, with 9 bases fitting TRBD2. Unmatched junction bases numbered 11, after V lost 2 bases and J lost 3 bases. CDR3 length: 17 amino acids. CDR1 SGHRS and CDR2 YFSETQ come from the germline V gene.

This clonotype was detected only a few times. In nucleotides, the CDR3 is TGCAGTGCTAGAGCGTTTTTTAGCGGGAGCTCCTACAATGAGCAGTTCTTC. Amino acids: CSARAFFSGSSYNEQFF. The V gene is TRBV20-1, the J gene TRBJ2-1; 9 bases match TRBD2. The CDR3 has 17 residues. V was pared by 1 base and J by 0 bases, with 7 bases of the junction left unmatched. Germline lookup yields CDR1 DFQATT and CDR2 SNEGSKA (reference sequence).

The chain employs TRBV6-2 or TRBV6-3 and TRBJ2-2; 11 bases line up with TRBD1. Germline V gene data show CDR1 as MNHEY and CDR2 as SVGEGT. Trimming cost V 2 bases and J 3 bases; bases outside gene matches: 2. The CDR3 covers 16 residues. CDR3 loop: CASSYADRGHTGELFF. The CDR3 DNA is TGTGCCAGCAGTTACGCGGACAGGGGGCACACCGGGGAGCTGTTTTTT.